Listed here are 31 T cell receptor beta chains from one sample, sequenced in a study of shared clonotypes between healthy human individuals. TCRdb's copy holds only in-frame clones and misses some; the assay was immunoSEQ multiplex PCR. The table has approximately 980,000 clones, approximately 80% seen once. Sequencing used memory CD4+ T cells sorted from blood. Subset of the sample: CD45RA-negative fraction. Receptor source: a man between 18 and 29 years old in good health.

This clone was counted a single time. The chain has TRBV29-1 and TRBJ1-4, with no clear D. The germline gives CDR1 SQVTM, CDR2 ANQGSEA. This CDR3 is built from 12 residues. V lost 2 bases and J lost 4, with 5 bases in between. The CDR3 here is CSVETDNEKLFF. CDR3 in DNA: TGCAGCGTTGAAACGGATAATGAAAAACTGTTTTTT.

The J gene is TRBJ2-2, the V gene TRBV10-3; tentative D call: TRBD1 (6 bases). The CDR3 consists of 14 residues. V lost 9 bases, J lost 4 bases, and 15 bases lay in between. Germline CDR1 is ENHRY and CDR2 is SYGVKD. CDR3 sequence reads: CAMTAGVSTGELFF. The DNA for the CDR3 is TGTGCCATGACGGCAGGGGTTAGCACCGGGGAGCTGTTTTTT.

The J gene is TRBJ2-1, the V gene TRBV4-1, with a possible D match to TRBD1 (6 bases). The germline gives CDR1 MGHRA, CDR2 YSYEKL. The CDR3 spans 15 residues. Trimming cost V 4 bases and J 7 bases, with 17 bases left between them. The DNA for the CDR3 is TGCGCCAGCAGCCCCCCGGGCCTTAGGGGGAATGAGCAGTTCTTC. Its protein is CASSPPGLRGNEQFF.

J is TRBJ2-6 and V is TRBV28; unclear D gene. The V gene's germline CDR1 is MDHEN and CDR2 SYDVKM. This CDR3 comprises 14 residues. Trimming took 1 base from V and 4 from J, leaving 5 bases between them. CDR3 nucleotides: TGTGCCAGCAGTTTATTGCGAGGGGCCAACGTCCTGACTTTC. Its protein product is CASSLLRGANVLTF.

This chain joins TRBV6-1 and TRBJ2-7; D may correspond to TRBD1 or TRBD2 (5 bases each). Germline values: CDR1 MNHNS, CDR2 SASEGT. Trimming shortened V by 4 bases and J by 0 bases, and 13 bases separated the two germline ends. CDR3 length: 15 residues. CDR3 DNA sequence: TGTGCCAGCAGTGGAAGGGAGACAGTCTCCTACGAGCAGTACTTC. Translation gives CASSGRETVSYEQYF.

The chain has TRBV6-5 and TRBJ1-1; D remains ambiguous. Trimming removed 11 bases at V and 10 bases at J, with 14 bases between. The CDR3 has 10 amino acids. CDR1 MNHEY and CDR2 SVGAGI come from the germline V gene. The CDR3 sequence is CARAPRVAFF. The CDR3 DNA is TGTGCCCGTGCACCCCGGGTAGCTTTCTTT.

V gene TRBV4-1 combines with J gene TRBJ2-5; D may match TRBD1 or TRBD2 (6 bases each). The CDR3 consists of 15 residues. The V end was cut by 2 bases, the J end by 5 bases, with 15 bases between. The germline CDR1 and CDR2 sequences are MGHRA and YSYEKL. The CDR3 DNA follows: TGCGCCAGCAGCCAACAGGGGAGGAAGCCCGAGACCCAGTACTTC. This encodes CASSQQGRKPETQYF.

In its sample, this clone was seen once. The chain joins TRBV10-1 to TRBJ1-6; D may be TRBD1 (6 bases). Per germline, CDR1 WNHNN and CDR2 SYGVQD (reference sequence). V was pared by 8 bases and J by 9 bases, with 14 bases between. The CDR3 is 13 amino acids. The CDR3 loop reads CASARTAGSPLHF. Here the CDR3 DNA reads TGCGCCAGCGCCCGGACAGCCGGTTCACCCCTCCACTTT.

This clone was seen more than once but under ten times. The V gene is TRBV5-1, the J gene TRBJ2-1; TRBD2 might be the D (5 bases). Trimming took off 5 bases at V and 8 bases at J, with 17 bases between the two ends. The germline CDR1 and CDR2 sequences are SGHRS and YFSETQ. This CDR3 is 14 amino acids long. Here the CDR3 DNA reads TGCGCCAGCAGTCTGAGGACCCAGCGGCATGAGCAGTTCTTC. It codes for CASSLRTQRHEQFF.

The rearrangement links TRBV5-8 to TRBJ2-7; 7 nucleotides line up with TRBD1. The CDR3 runs 12 residues. From germline, CDR1 is SGHTS and CDR2 YDEGEE. V was clipped by 4 bases and J by 6 bases; unmatched bases: 4. CDR3 bases: TGTGCCAGCAGCGGTTACAGGGGCGAGCAGTACTTC. Its translation is CASSGYRGEQYF.

This clone was counted a few times. The chain joins TRBV5-5 to TRBJ2-5, with a tentative D call TRBD1 (6 bases). This CDR3 has 14 residues. Trimming removed 2 bases at V and 2 bases at J, with 10 bases between. Germline V gene sequence: CDR1 SGHKS, CDR2 YYEKEE (reference sequence). CDR3: CASSFDRLQETQYF. Here the CDR3 DNA reads TGTGCCAGCAGCTTCGACAGGCTACAAGAGACCCAGTACTTC.

The rearrangement links TRBV2 to TRBJ1-5, with 7 bases fitting TRBD1. J gave up 4 bases and V 6 bases, and 3 bases lay outside the gene matches. CDR3 length: 13 residues. The germline V gene has CDR1 SNHLY and CDR2 FYNNEI. In nucleotides, the CDR3 is TGTGCCAGCAGGATACAGGGGAATCAGCCCCAGCATTTT. Translating it yields CASRIQGNQPQHF.

The gene calls are TRBV18 and TRBJ1-1; D unclear. There are 12 residues in the CDR3. Germline values: CDR1 KGHSH, CDR2 LQKENI. Trimming cost V 6 bases and J 3 bases, with 8 bases left between them. For the CDR3, the DNA is TGTGCCAGCTCGCAATCCGACACTGAAGCTTTCTTT. It codes for CASSQSDTEAFF.

Points on this clone: This CDR3 is also generated by other DNA sequences in the sample. The chain couples TRBV18 to TRBJ2-3; D unresolved. The CDR3 contains 12 residues. Trimming removed 6 bases from V and 0 bases from J, with 4 bases in between. Germline values: CDR1 KGHSH, CDR2 LQKENI. CDR3 residues: CASSPSTDTQYF. CDR3 coding DNA: TGTGCCAGCTCCCCCAGCACAGATACGCAGTATTTT.

This chain links TRBV5-1 with TRBJ2-1, with 7 bases lining up with TRBD2. The ends lost 2 bases at V and 3 bases at J; junction bases unmatched: 8. Per the germline V gene, CDR1 is SGHRS and CDR2 is YFSETQ. CDR3 size: 16 residues. The CDR3 loop is CASSLGGSGDYNEQFF. CDR3 bases: TGCGCCAGCAGCTTAGGCGGGAGTGGTGACTACAATGAGCAGTTCTTC. Drawing the rest from reference TRBV5-1 and TRBJ2-1, the complete variable domain is KAGVTQTPRYLIKTRGQQVTLSCSPISGHRSVSWYQQTPGQGLQFLFEYFSETQRNKGNFPGRFSGRQFSNSRSEMNVSTLELGDSALYLCASSLGGSGDYNEQFFGPGTRLTVL.

This clone was counted a few times. V and J are TRBV28 and TRBJ1-4; possible D gene TRBD1, 6 bases. V dropped 8 bases and J dropped 7 bases, with 17 bases sitting between them. The CDR3 has 14 amino acids. Per germline, CDR1 MDHEN and CDR2 SYDVKM. CDR3 nucleotides: TGTGCCAGCGGTAGGGGGGTTTACGGTGAAAAACTGTTTTTT. Its translation is CASGRGVYGEKLFF.

V is TRBV5-1 and J is TRBJ2-1; no reliable D call. In germline, CDR1 is SGHRS, CDR2 YFSETQ. The length of the CDR3 is 15 residues. Deletions cut 0 bases from V and 3 bases from J, with 10 bases between. The CDR3 DNA reads TGCGCCAGCAGCTTGGACCCGGGTATCTACAATGAGCAGTTCTTC. Residues: CASSLDPGIYNEQFF.

The chain recombines TRBV6-6 with TRBJ2-3; TRBD2 might be the D (6 bases). V was clipped by 2 bases and J by 3 bases, with 12 bases between them. CDR3 length: 15 amino acids. Germline CDR1 is MNHNY and CDR2 is SVGAGI (reference sequence). The CDR3 loop is CASSYGGRGTDTQYF. The CDR3 DNA reads as TGTGCCAGCAGTTACGGGGGGAGAGGGACAGATACGCAGTATTTT.

Only one count was recorded for this clone. This chain uses TRBV18 with TRBJ2-1; 9 bases map to TRBD2. Germline V gives CDR1 KGHSH, CDR2 LQKENI. The CDR3 length is 16 residues. The V gene end was trimmed by 0 bases and the J gene end by 6 bases; junction bases not matched to a gene: 6. This CDR3 is CASSPPSGRSANEQFF. Here the CDR3 DNA reads TGTGCCAGCTCACCACCGAGCGGGAGGTCTGCCAATGAGCAGTTCTTC. Drawing the rest from reference TRBV18 and TRBJ2-1, the complete variable domain is NAGVMQNPRHLVRRRGQEARLRCSPMKGHSHVYWYRQLPEEGLKFMVYLQKENIIDESGMPKERFSAEFPKEGPSILRIQQVVRGDSAAYFCASSPPSGRSANEQFFGPGTRLTVL.

The genes are TRBV5-1 and TRBJ2-7, with 7 bases matching TRBD1. The V gene end was trimmed by 3 bases and the J gene end by 0 bases; junction bases not matched to a gene: 9. Germline values: CDR1 SGHRS, CDR2 YFSETQ. CDR3 length: 16 residues. CDR3 sequence (DNA): TGCGCCAGCAGCTCCCTAGGGGGCTTGTCCTCCTACGAGCAGTACTTC. Encoded protein: CASSSLGGLSSYEQYF.

The chain carries TRBV19 and TRBJ2-2; possible D gene TRBD1, 5 bases. V lost 1 base and J lost 6, with 15 bases in between. Germline values: CDR1 LNHDA, CDR2 SQIVND (reference sequence). The CDR3 runs to 16 residues. CDR3 DNA sequence: TGTGCCAGTAGTATAGCAAGGGGCGTAGGGGCCGGGGAGCTGTTTTTT. Its translation: CASSIARGVGAGELFF.

CDR3 residues: CASSLEGNTEAFF. In nucleotides, the CDR3 is TGTGCCAGCTCGCTTGAGGGGAACACTGAAGCTTTCTTT. The V call is TRBV18, the J call TRBJ1-1, with unresolved D. The V end lost 6 bases, the J end lost 1 base, and 9 bases lay between the germline ends. Germline CDR1 and CDR2: KGHSH and LQKENI. The CDR3 loop spans 13 amino acids.

This clone has a single count. The chain carries TRBV5-1 and TRBJ2-1, with TRBD2 matching 11 bases. The germline CDR1 and CDR2 sequences are SGHRS and YFSETQ. CDR3 length: 15 amino acids. Losses at the gene ends were 3 bases for V and 8 bases for J; bases not matched to a gene: 7. Here the CDR3 reads CASSSLAGVGDEQFF. CDR3 nucleotide sequence: TGCGCCAGCAGCTCACTAGCGGGAGTAGGGGATGAGCAGTTCTTC. Full variable domain (missing parts from reference TRBV5-1 and TRBJ2-1): KAGVTQTPRYLIKTRGQQVTLSCSPISGHRSVSWYQQTPGQGLQFLFEYFSETQRNKGNFPGRFSGRQFSNSRSEMNVSTLELGDSALYLCASSSLAGVGDEQFFGPGTRLTVL.

This clone has just one count. The chain recombines TRBV27 with TRBJ2-7, with 13 bases identical to TRBD2. V was pared by 7 bases and J by 4 bases, with 4 bases of the junction left unmatched. Germline CDR1 MNHEY, CDR2 SMNVEV (reference sequence). The CDR3 has 14 amino acids. Here the CDR3 DNA reads TGTGCCAGCACCGAGACTAGCGGGAGGTACGAGCAGTACTTC. Translated, it gives CASTETSGRYEQYF.

This clone has just a few counts. Other DNA sequences within the sample encode an identical CDR3. This rearrangement joins TRBV30 to TRBJ1-2; possibly TRBD1 for D (5 bases). Germline-derived CDR1 and CDR2 are GTSNPN and SVGIG (reference sequence). Trimming took off 0 bases at V and 3 bases at J, with 5 bases between the two ends. This CDR3 spans 12 amino acids. The CDR3 DNA reads as TGTGCCTGGAGTGTGGGGGACTATGGCTACACCTTC. It yields the protein CAWSVGDYGYTF.

The chain combines TRBV7-2 with TRBJ2-7; 9 bases are a match to TRBD2. The CDR3 is 15 residues long. V lost 7 bases to trimming and J lost 0 bases; unmatched junction nucleotides: 7. Germline lookup yields CDR1 SGHTA and CDR2 FQGNSA. The CDR3 loop reads CASTTAGGLSYEQYF. Here the CDR3 DNA reads TGTGCCAGCACCACAGCGGGGGGACTCTCCTACGAGCAGTACTTC.

This clone was observed a few times. The genes are TRBV30 and TRBJ1-4; D gene uncertain. The CDR3 covers 13 residues. V was shortened by 3 bases and J by 7 bases, with 12 bases between the two germline ends. From germline, CDR1 is GTSNPN and CDR2 SVGIG (reference sequence). CDR3 amino acids: CAWRRQSTEKLFF. For the CDR3, the DNA is TGTGCCTGGAGGAGACAATCCACTGAAAAACTGTTTTTT.

V and J are TRBV6-1 and TRBJ2-5; no firm D call. V was cut by 2 bases and J by 6 bases, with 4 bases left in between. This CDR3 comprises 11 residues. Germline values: CDR1 MNHNS, CDR2 SASEGT. CDR3 nucleotides: TGTGCCAGCAGTGAAAGTAAGACCCAGTACTTC. Encoded protein: CASSESKTQYF.

The chain uses TRBV19 and TRBJ1-1; a weak D match, TRBD1 (6 bases). Germline loops: CDR1 LNHDA, CDR2 SQIVND (reference sequence). The V and J ends lost 5 bases and 2 bases respectively, with 18 bases between them. This CDR3 region has 16 residues. The CDR3 DNA follows: TGTGCCAGTAGTCCGAGGACCGGGGGCGGAAACACTGAAGCTTTCTTT. This sequence encodes CASSPRTGGGNTEAFF.

The chain joins TRBV5-4 to TRBJ2-7, with 9 bases identical to TRBD2. J lost 2 bases, V lost 0 bases, and 6 bases had no gene match. This CDR3 is built from 16 residues. Looked up from germline, CDR1 is SGHNT and CDR2 is YYREEE (reference sequence). The CDR3, as DNA: TGTGCCAGCAGCTTGGGAGCAGCGGGGGGTGCCTACGAGCAGTACTTC. It codes for CASSLGAAGGAYEQYF.

The chain couples TRBV28 to TRBJ1-5; the D gene is possibly TRBD1 (5 bases). The CDR3 extends over 12 amino acids. V lost 5 bases, J lost 4 bases, and 6 bases lay in between. The germline V gene has CDR1 MDHEN and CDR2 SYDVKM. The CDR3 is CASSPGNQPQHF. The CDR3 DNA follows: TGTGCCAGCAGTCCAGGGAATCAGCCCCAGCATTTT.